These 18 T cell receptor beta chains were sequenced from one sample in a study of blood T cell repertoires in COVID-19. The repertoire was sequenced with immunoSEQ multiplex PCR; TCRdb's copy has only in-frame clones and lacks some. This sample has approximately 98,000 clones, with about 81% found just once. What was sequenced was peripheral blood. Every receptor here comes from an older man with acute or convalescent COVID-19.

This clone was detected only a few times. The chain joins TRBV30 to TRBJ1-5, with D possibly matching TRBD1 (5 bases). In germline, CDR1 is GTSNPN, CDR2 SVGIG (reference sequence). Trimming removed 0 bases from V and 6 bases from J, with 9 bases in between. This CDR3 contains 13 residues. The CDR3 DNA follows: TGTGCCTGGAGTGTACAGGATAGTCAGCCCCAGCATTTT. Residues: CAWSVQDSQPQHF.

Only one count was recorded for this clone. The chain joins TRBV28 to TRBJ2-6, with a possible D match to TRBD2 (7 bases). Germline V gives CDR1 MDHEN, CDR2 SYDVKM. The CDR3 consists of 18 residues. V was clipped by 1 base and J by 1 base, with 14 bases between them. The CDR3 coding sequence is TGTGCCAGCAGTTTATTGGGCAGGGGAGGGTCTGGGGCCAACGTCCTGACTTTC. Amino acid sequence: CASSLLGRGGSGANVLTF.

To note about this clone: The germline gene is not matched at one end of the junction; a read error may be the cause. This chain uses TRBV2 with TRBJ2-4; D remains ambiguous. This CDR3 contains 11 residues. CDR1 is SNHLY and CDR2 is FYNNEI in the germline V gene. The CDR3 spells CASSITDIQYF. The DNA for the CDR3 is TGTGCCAGCAGTATAACCGACATCCAGTACTTC.

This chain connects TRBV5-1 to TRBJ1-6, with D tentatively TRBD1 (6 bases). Germline assignment: CDR1 SGHRS and CDR2 YFSETQ. Trimming took off 0 bases at V and 13 bases at J, with 11 bases between the two ends. This CDR3 spans 13 amino acids. In nucleotides, the CDR3 is TGCGCCAGCAGCTTGGAAACAGGGAACCCCCTCCACTTT. Translated, it gives CASSLETGNPLHF. Filled out from reference TRBV5-1 and TRBJ1-6, the complete variable domain reads KAGVTQTPRYLIKTRGQQVTLSCSPISGHRSVSWYQQTPGQGLQFLFEYFSETQRNKGNFPGRFSGRQFSNSRSEMNVSTLELGDSALYLCASSLETGNPLHFGNGTRLTVT.

This sequence joins TRBV18 and TRBJ2-7; TRBD1 matches at 10 bases. There are 14 residues in the CDR3. Germline CDR1 and CDR2: KGHSH and LQKENI. Losses at the gene ends were 0 bases for V and 5 bases for J; bases not matched to a gene: 1. CDR3 DNA: TGTGCCAGCTCACCACCGGGACAGGGGAACGAGCAGTACTTC. Translating it yields CASSPPGQGNEQYF.

This chain connects TRBV7-9 to TRBJ2-1; 7 bases are a match to TRBD1. The CDR3 is 11 amino acids. Germline V gives CDR1 SEHNR, CDR2 FQNEAQ (reference sequence). The trim removed 10 bases at V and 5 bases at J, leaving 2 bases unmatched. CDR3 DNA: TGTGCCACTCAGGGGGACAATGAGCAGTTCTTC. Protein product: CATQGDNEQFF.

V is TRBV7-9 and J is TRBJ1-2, with 9 bases identical to TRBD1. The CDR3 spans 13 residues. With 5 bases clipped from V and 8 bases from J, the junction kept 6 bases outside the gene matches. Germline lookup yields CDR1 SEHNR and CDR2 FQNEAQ (reference sequence). CDR3 protein: CASSIGTGRGYTF. As DNA, the CDR3 is TGTGCCAGCAGCATTGGGACAGGGCGAGGCTACACCTTC.

The V gene is TRBV15, the J gene TRBJ2-7; TRBD2 matches 9 bases. J lost 6 bases, V lost 9 bases, and 12 bases had no gene match. The CDR3 spans 14 residues. Germline assignment: CDR1 LNHNV and CDR2 YYDKDF (reference sequence). The CDR3 sequence is CATGNSGRRSEQYF. CDR3 DNA: TGTGCCACAGGGAACAGCGGGAGGAGGAGCGAGCAGTACTTC.

This clone was counted only a few times. The rearrangement links TRBV27 to TRBJ2-7, with D perhaps TRBD1 (6 bases). Trimming took 4 bases from V and 13 from J, leaving 23 bases between them. CDR3 length equals 14 residues. Germline V gene sequence: CDR1 MNHEY, CDR2 SMNVEV (reference sequence). This chain's CDR3 is CASSSHRDTAILYF. The CDR3 DNA follows: TGTGCCAGCAGTTCCCACCGGGACACCGCCATACTTTACTTC.

The rearrangement uses TRBV5-1 and TRBJ2-7; maybe TRBD1 (7 bases). This CDR3 spans 16 amino acids. Trimming removed 4 bases at V and 2 bases at J, with 19 bases between. Germline loops: CDR1 SGHRS, CDR2 YFSETQ. The CDR3 here is CASSDGGTVSTYEQYF. In DNA, the CDR3 is TGCGCCAGCAGCGATGGAGGGACAGTTTCCACCTACGAGCAGTACTTC.

The chain uses TRBV14 and TRBJ2-1, with 10 bases aligning to TRBD1. Germline CDR1 and CDR2: SGHDN and FVKESK. The CDR3 consists of 15 residues. The ends lost 2 bases at V and 9 bases at J; junction bases unmatched: 7. DNA for the CDR3: TGTGCCAGCAGCCAAAGGACAGGGGGTATCGGTGAGCAGTTCTTC. Protein sequence: CASSQRTGGIGEQFF.

V and J are TRBV7-2 and TRBJ2-5; 12 bases are shared with TRBD1. Germline-derived CDR1 and CDR2 are SGHTA and FQGNSA. The CDR3 totals 16 residues. With 3 bases clipped from V and 1 base from J, the junction kept 3 bases outside the gene matches. The CDR3 DNA reads TGTGCCAGCAGCTTGGGACAGGGGGCTGGCCAAGAGACCCAGTACTTC. Translation: CASSLGQGAGQETQYF.

The chain couples TRBV28 to TRBJ1-4; unclear D gene. CDR1 and CDR2 from the germline V gene are MDHEN and SYDVKM. With 11 bases removed from V and 7 bases from J, the gap between germline ends came to 14 bases. The CDR3 has 12 residues. The CDR3 spells CASGFGGEKLFF. The CDR3 bases are TGTGCCTCGGGCTTTGGAGGTGAAAAACTGTTTTTT.

By sample fraction, this clone is medium-sized (0.01 to 0.1%). This chain connects TRBV4-3 to TRBJ1-5; TRBD1 matches at 10 bases. The CDR3 has 14 residues. The germline gives CDR1 LGHNA, CDR2 YSLEER. V dropped 3 bases and J dropped 7; count of bases not matched to a gene: 3. CDR3 sequence (DNA): TGCGCCAGCAGCCAGGACAGGGGGACCCAGCCCCAGCATTTT. It is translated as CASSQDRGTQPQHF.

The V gene is TRBV7-7, the J gene TRBJ1-2; perhaps TRBD1 as D (5 bases). The CDR3 covers 14 residues. With 1 base removed from V and 1 base from J, the gap between germline ends came to 7 bases. The germline V gene encodes CDR1 SSHAT and CDR2 FNYEAQ (reference sequence). The CDR3 is CASSLEGLNYGYTF. CDR3 sequence (DNA): TGTGCCAGCAGCTTAGAGGGGCTTAACTATGGCTACACCTTC. The variable domain in full, completed from reference TRBV7-7 and TRBJ1-2, reads GAGVSQSPRYKVTKRGQDVTLRCDPISSHATLYWYQQALGQGPEFLTYFNYEAQPDKSGLPSDRFSAERPEGSISTLTIQRTEQRDSAMYRCASSLEGLNYGYTFGSGTRLTVV.

The chain links TRBV19 to TRBJ1-1, with a weak D call TRBD1 (5 bases). This CDR3 has 14 amino acids. V lost 6 bases, J lost 3 bases, and 14 bases lay in between. Germline lookup yields CDR1 LNHDA and CDR2 SQIVND (reference sequence). CDR3 sequence: CASRWGGPDTEAFF. CDR3 in DNA: TGTGCCAGTAGATGGGGGGGTCCGGACACTGAAGCTTTCTTT. Combining the CDR3 with reference TRBV19 and TRBJ1-1 gives the whole variable domain DGGITQSPKYLFRKEGQNVTLSCEQNLNHDAMYWYRQDPGQGLRLIYYSQIVNDFQKGDIAEGYSVSREKKESFPLTVTSAQKNPTAFYLCASRWGGPDTEAFFGQGTRLTVV.

This clone was recorded only once. V usage is TRBV6-2 or TRBV6-3 and J usage is TRBJ2-7; tentatively, D is TRBD1 (6 bases). The germline gives CDR1 MNHEY, CDR2 SVGEGT. V gave up 2 bases and J gave up 5 bases, with 22 bases separating them. The CDR3 consists of 17 residues. In nucleotides, the CDR3 is TGTGCCAGCAGTTACACTTTACAGGGAAGAGGCGAGAACGAGCAGTACTTC. Its protein product is CASSYTLQGRGENEQYF.

This clone was detected a few times. V usage is TRBV7-9 and J usage is TRBJ1-1; 8 bases are shared with TRBD1. CDR1 is SEHNR, CDR2 FQNEAQ, per germline (reference sequence). This CDR3 has 15 amino acids. Trimming at V came to 0 bases and at J to 2 bases, leaving 2 bases not matched to a gene. CDR3 sequence (DNA): TGTGCCAGCAGCTTAGCGGACAGGGAAAACACTGAAGCTTTCTTT. Amino acid sequence: CASSLADRENTEAFF.